Listed below are T cell receptor beta chains from one sample, sequenced in a study of breast tumors, draining lymph nodes, adjacent tissues. TCRdb redid the calling of the multiplex PCR reads with MiXCR, one entry per CDR3 protein. The sample consists of 20,000 to 30,000 distinct CDR3 sequences, 23% of them appearing once. Sequencing was carried out using breast tumor tissue. Every receptor here comes from a female donor with breast cancer. Some clones in this sample may be carry-over from other donors' samples. CDR3s include the opening cysteine and the closing phenylalanine or tryptophan. D genes are given only for firm matches. Size is omitted from some rows. Given values are once, few, many or a class for expanded clones.

TRBD2	TRBV19	TRBJ2-7	many	CASSIGLAGLYEQYF	TGTGCCAGTAGTATAGGTCTAGCGGGACTCTACGAGCAGTACTTC
NA	TRBV3-1	TRBJ1-6	medium-sized	CASSQEGNRESPLHF	TGTGCCAGCAGCCAAGAAGGGAACAGGGAGTCACCCCTCCACTTT
NA	TRBV2	TRBJ2-3	many	CASSDGGFTTDTQYF	TGTGCCAGCAGTGATGGGGGCTTTACCACAGATACGCAGTATTTT
TRBD2	TRBV13	TRBJ2-1	NA	CASSSTSGRNEQFF	TGTGCCAGCAGCTCGACTAGCGGGAGGAATGAGCAGTTCTTC
NA	TRBV5-1	TRBJ2-1	many	CASSADPPYNEQFF	TGCGCCAGCAGCGCGGACCCACCCTACAATGAGCAGTTCTTC
NA	TRBV3-1	TRBJ1-6	many	CASSFSSSSYNSPLHF	TGTGCCAGCAGCTTTAGTTCGAGCTCCTATAATTCACCCCTCCACTTT
NA	TRBV18	TRBJ2-5	many	CASSTLIQETQYF	TGTGCCAGCTCAACCCTGATACAAGAGACCCAGTACTTC
TRBD1	TRBV18	TRBJ2-7	many	CASSPWGQGIYHEQYF	TGTGCCAGCTCACCTTGGGGACAGGGTATCTACCACGAGCAGTACTTC
NA	TRBV20-1	TRBJ2-7	NA	CSAVRDSNSYEQYF	TGCAGTGCTGTCCGGGACTCCAACTCCTACGAGCAGTACTTC
NA	TRBV5-1	TRBJ1-6	many	CASSPNRERNSPLHF	TGCGCCAGCAGCCCTAACCGGGAAAGAAATTCACCCCTCCACTTT
TRBD1	TRBV15	TRBJ2-7	NA	CATGVGTGIYEQYF	TGTGCCACCGGTGTTGGGACAGGGATCTACGAGCAGTACTTC
NA	TRBV6-1	TRBJ2-2	many	CASSPRGGANTGELFF	TGTGCCAGCAGTCCCCGTGGAGGTGCGAACACCGGGGAGCTGTTTTTT
NA	TRBV7-2	TRBJ2-7	medium-sized	CASSLDFRGGSEQYF	TGTGCCAGCAGCTTAGACTTCAGGGGGGGATCCGAGCAGTACTTC
NA	TRBV3-1	TRBJ1-2	many	CASSQESVPNYGYTF	TGTGCCAGCAGCCAAGAAAGCGTTCCTAACTATGGCTACACCTTC
NA	TRBV5-1	TRBJ2-7	many	CASSLVGQSSYEQYF	TGCGCCAGCAGCTTGGTAGGGCAGAGCTCCTACGAGCAGTACTTC
NA	TRBV2	TRBJ2-1	once	CASLDLAGAPYEQFF	TGTGCCAGCTTAGATCTAGCTGGGGCGCCGTATGAGCAGTTCTTC
NA	TRBV5-6	TRBJ2-3	NA	CASSLGNRSDTQYF	TGTGCCAGCAGCTTGGGGAATCGGTCAGATACGCAGTATTTT
NA	TRBV7-9	TRBJ2-3	many	CASSIGGGPADTQYF	TGTGCCAGCAGCATAGGGGGGGGGCCTGCAGATACGCAGTATTTT
NA	TRBV7-9	TRBJ2-7	NA	CASSFGGGQPTYEQYF	TGTGCCAGCAGCTTTGGAGGGGGACAGCCTACCTACGAGCAGTACTTC
NA	TRBV6-1	TRBJ2-2	many	CASSDVRAGELFF	TGTGCCAGCAGCGACGTCCGGGCCGGGGAGCTGTTTTTT
NA	TRBV6-1	TRBJ2-1	many	CASRGGLNEQFF	TGTGCCAGCAGGGGAGGACTCAATGAGCAGTTCTTC
TRBD1	TRBV4-1	TRBJ1-6	many	CASSQRQGATGSPLHF	TGCGCCAGCAGCCAAAGACAGGGGGCGACGGGTTCACCCCTCCACTTT
TRBD1	TRBV5-1	TRBJ1-2	many	CASSLGTGESGTF	TGCGCCAGCAGCTTGGGGACAGGGGAGTCAGGCACCTTC
NA	TRBV3-1	TRBJ2-1	NA	CASSQVHSEQLF	TGTGCCAGCAGCCAAGTTCACTCTGAGCAGCTCTTC
NA	TRBV19	TRBJ1-5	many	CASSIFRYGNQPQHF	TGTGCCAGTAGTATATTCAGATACGGCAATCAGCCCCAGCATTTT
TRBD2	TRBV3-1	TRBJ2-1	many	CASSHPGLLYNEQFF	TGTGCCAGCAGCCATCCGGGACTACTTTACAATGAGCAGTTCTTC
NA	TRBV5-1	TRBJ2-7	many	CASSLSALAGNYEQYF	TGCGCCAGCAGCTTGAGTGCTTTGGCGGGGAACTACGAGCAGTACTTC
TRBD2	TRBV5-1	TRBJ2-6	few	CASSSRGLAGSGANVLTF	TGCGCCAGCAGTTCCCGGGGACTAGCGGGTTCTGGGGCCAACGTCCTGACTTTC
NA	TRBV20-1	TRBJ2-1	medium-sized	CSAALGVDEQFF	TGCAGTGCTGCCCTTGGGGTCGATGAGCAGTTCTTC
TRBD2	TRBV6-5	TRBJ2-7	many	CASKKRGAGGPLDEQYF	TGTGCCAGTAAAAAGAGGGGAGCGGGAGGGCCCCTGGACGAGCAGTACTTC
TRBD2	TRBV6-6	TRBJ2-1	NA	CASSRLAGGGDEQFF	TGTGCCAGCAGTCGACTAGCGGGAGGGGGGGATGAGCAGTTCTTC
TRBD1	TRBV7-4	TRBJ1-5	many	CASSIGQVRQPQHF	TGTGCCAGCAGCATCGGACAGGTGCGCCAGCCCCAGCATTTT